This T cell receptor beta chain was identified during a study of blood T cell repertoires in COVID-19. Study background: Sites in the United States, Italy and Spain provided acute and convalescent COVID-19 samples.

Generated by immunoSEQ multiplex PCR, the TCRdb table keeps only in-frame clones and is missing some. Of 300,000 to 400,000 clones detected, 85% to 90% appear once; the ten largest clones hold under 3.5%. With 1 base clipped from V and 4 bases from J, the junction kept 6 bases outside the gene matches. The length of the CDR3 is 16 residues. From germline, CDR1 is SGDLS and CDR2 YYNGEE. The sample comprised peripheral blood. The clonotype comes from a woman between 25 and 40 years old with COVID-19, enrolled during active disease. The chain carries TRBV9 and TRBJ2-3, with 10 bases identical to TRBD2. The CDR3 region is CASSVQAGGPPDTQYF. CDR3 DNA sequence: TGTGCCAGCAGCGTACAAGCGGGAGGGCCTCCAGATACGCAGTATTTT. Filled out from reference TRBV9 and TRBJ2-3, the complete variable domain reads DSGVTQTPKHLITATGQRVTLRCSPRSGDLSVYWYQQSLDQGLQFLIQYYNGEERAKGNILERFSAQQFPDLHSELNLSSLELGDSALYFCASSVQAGGPPDTQYFGPGTRLTVL.